This paragraph covers one T cell receptor (beta chain) sequence. Clones were sequenced by immunoSEQ multiplex PCR, and TCRdb holds only the in-frame ones, with some missing. This repertoire shows 95,000 to 100,000 clones, about two thirds found once; its top ten account for 1.5% to 2%. This sample was taken from a study of fetal regulatory T cell absence and autoimmunity. V was clipped by 4 bases and J by 7 bases, with 17 bases between them. From germline, CDR1 is MNHNS and CDR2 SASEGT. The CDR3 is 15 residues long. Sequenced sample: pancreas tissue. This sequence originates from a male donor with IPEX syndrome. This chain connects TRBV6-1 to TRBJ1-5; the D gene is possibly TRBD1 (6 bases). The CDR3 DNA is TGTGCCAGCAGTGTTGGGGGGGCGCGAGGACAGCCCCAGCATTTT. Protein: CASSVGGARGQPQHF.